This T cell receptor beta chain stems from a study of blood T cell repertoires in COVID-19. Study background: Sites in the United States, Italy and Spain provided acute and convalescent COVID-19 samples.

The CDR3 sequence is 17 residues long. Methods used by the authors: Reference gene primer amplification gave estimated nucleated cell counts. Sequencing used immunoSEQ multiplex PCR; TCRdb keeps in-frame clones, though not all of them. V and J calls and clone size are as listed in that table; D and trimming were resolved from the DNA. The top ten clones hold more than 40% of a sample with about 140,000 clones, over 75% of them seen once. This clone was picked up one time. The rearrangement uses TRBV21-1 and TRBJ1-1; TRBD1, the table's D call, was not compared with the DNA. TRBV21-1 is reported as a pseudogene. This clonotype originated in a human donor in a cohort sampled during active COVID-19. Specimen: peripheral blood. The CDR3 sequence is CASSNETRTGENTEAFF. The CDR3 nucleotides read TGTGCCAGCAGCAATGAAACTAGGACAGGCGAAAACACTGAAGCTTTCTTT.